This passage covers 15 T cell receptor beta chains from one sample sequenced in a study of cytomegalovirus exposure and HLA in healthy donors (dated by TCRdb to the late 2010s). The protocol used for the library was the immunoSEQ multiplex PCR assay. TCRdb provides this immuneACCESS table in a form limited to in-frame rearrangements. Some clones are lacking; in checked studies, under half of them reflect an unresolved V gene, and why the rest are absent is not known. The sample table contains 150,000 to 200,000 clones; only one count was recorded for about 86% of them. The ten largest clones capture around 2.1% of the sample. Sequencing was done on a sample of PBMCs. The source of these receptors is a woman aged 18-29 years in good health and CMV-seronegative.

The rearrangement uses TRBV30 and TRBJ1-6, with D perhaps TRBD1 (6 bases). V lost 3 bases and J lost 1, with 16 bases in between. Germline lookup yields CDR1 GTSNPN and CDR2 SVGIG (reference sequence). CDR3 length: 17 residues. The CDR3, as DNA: TGTGCCTGGAGCGTCGGAGCGGGGGCGTCCTATAATTCACCCCTCCACTTT. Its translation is CAWSVGAGASYNSPLHF.

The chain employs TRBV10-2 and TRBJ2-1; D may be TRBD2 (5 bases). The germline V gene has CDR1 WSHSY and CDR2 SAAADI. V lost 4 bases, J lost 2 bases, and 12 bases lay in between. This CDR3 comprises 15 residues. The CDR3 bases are TGCGCCAGCAGTGGAGGGATGCTACCCTACAATGAGCAGTTCTTC. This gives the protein CASSGGMLPYNEQFF.

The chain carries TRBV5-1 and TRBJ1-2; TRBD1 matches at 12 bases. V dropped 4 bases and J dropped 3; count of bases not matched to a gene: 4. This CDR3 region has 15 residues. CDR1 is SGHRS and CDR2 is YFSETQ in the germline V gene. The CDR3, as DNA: TGCGCCAGCAGCCCGGGACAGGGGGCTGACTATGGCTACACCTTC. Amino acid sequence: CASSPGQGADYGYTF.

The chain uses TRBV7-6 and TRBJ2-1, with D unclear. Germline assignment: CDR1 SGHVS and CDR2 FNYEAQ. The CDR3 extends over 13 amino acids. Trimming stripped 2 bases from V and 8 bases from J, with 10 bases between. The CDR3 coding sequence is TGTGCCAGCAGCTTAATTCCCCGGGATGAGCAGTTCTTC. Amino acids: CASSLIPRDEQFF.

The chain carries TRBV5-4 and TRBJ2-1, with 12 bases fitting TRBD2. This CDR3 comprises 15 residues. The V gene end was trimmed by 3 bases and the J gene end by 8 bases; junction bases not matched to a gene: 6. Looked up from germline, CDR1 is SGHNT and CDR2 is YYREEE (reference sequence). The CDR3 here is CASSSGTSGYYEQFF. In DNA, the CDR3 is TGTGCCAGCAGCTCCGGGACTAGCGGGTACTATGAGCAGTTCTTC.

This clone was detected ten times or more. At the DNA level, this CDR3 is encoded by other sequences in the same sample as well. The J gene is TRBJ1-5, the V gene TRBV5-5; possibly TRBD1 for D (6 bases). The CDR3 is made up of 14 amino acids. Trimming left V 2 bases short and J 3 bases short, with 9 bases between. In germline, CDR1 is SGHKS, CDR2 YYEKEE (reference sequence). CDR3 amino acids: CASSLGQNNQPQHF. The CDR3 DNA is TGTGCCAGCAGCTTAGGACAGAACAATCAGCCCCAGCATTTT.

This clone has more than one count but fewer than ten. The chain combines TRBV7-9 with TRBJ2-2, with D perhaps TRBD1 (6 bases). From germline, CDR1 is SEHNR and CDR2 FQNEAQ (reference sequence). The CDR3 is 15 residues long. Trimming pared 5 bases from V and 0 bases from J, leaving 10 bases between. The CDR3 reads CASSEGVTNTGELFF. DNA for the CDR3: TGTGCCAGCAGCGAGGGGGTTACGAACACCGGGGAGCTGTTTTTT. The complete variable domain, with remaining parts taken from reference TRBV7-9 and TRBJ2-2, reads DTGVSQNPRHKITKRGQNVTFRCDPISEHNRLYWYRQTLGQGPEFLTYFQNEAQLEKSRLLSDRFSAERPKGSFSTLEIQRTEQGDSAMYLCASSEGVTNTGELFFGEGSRLTVL.

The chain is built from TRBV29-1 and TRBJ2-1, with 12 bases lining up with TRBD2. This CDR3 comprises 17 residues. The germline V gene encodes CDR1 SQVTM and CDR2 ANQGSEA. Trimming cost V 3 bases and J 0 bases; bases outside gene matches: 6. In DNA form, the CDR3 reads TGCAGCGTTGACGCTCTAGCGGGGGGGAGCTCCTACAATGAGCAGTTCTTC. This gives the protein CSVDALAGGSSYNEQFF.

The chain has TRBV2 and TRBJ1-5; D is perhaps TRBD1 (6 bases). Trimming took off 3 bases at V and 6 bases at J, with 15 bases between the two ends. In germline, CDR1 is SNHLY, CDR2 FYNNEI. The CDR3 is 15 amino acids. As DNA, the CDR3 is TGTGCCAGCAGTGACCCCGCAGGGGCTGGTCAGCCCCAGCATTTT. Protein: CASSDPAGAGQPQHF.

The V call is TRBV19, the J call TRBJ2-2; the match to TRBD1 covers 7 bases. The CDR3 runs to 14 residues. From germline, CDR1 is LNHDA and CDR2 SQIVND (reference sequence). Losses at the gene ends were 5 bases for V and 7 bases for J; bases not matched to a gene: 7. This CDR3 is CASSLQGTGGELFF. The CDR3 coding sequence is TGTGCCAGTAGTTTACAGGGGACCGGCGGGGAGCTGTTTTTT.

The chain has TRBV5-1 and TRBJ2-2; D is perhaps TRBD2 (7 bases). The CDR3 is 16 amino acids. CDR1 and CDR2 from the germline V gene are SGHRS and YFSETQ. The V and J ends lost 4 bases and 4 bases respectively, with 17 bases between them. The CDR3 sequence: CASSPRRGGGTGELFF. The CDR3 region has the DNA TGCGCCAGCAGCCCCCGACGCGGGGGCGGCACCGGGGAGCTGTTTTTT.

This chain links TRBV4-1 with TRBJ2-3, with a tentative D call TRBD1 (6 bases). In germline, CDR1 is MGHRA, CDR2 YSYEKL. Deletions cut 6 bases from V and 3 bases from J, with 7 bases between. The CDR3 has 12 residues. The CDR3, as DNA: TGCGCCAGCAGTGACAGGACAGATACGCAGTATTTT. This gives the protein CASSDRTDTQYF.

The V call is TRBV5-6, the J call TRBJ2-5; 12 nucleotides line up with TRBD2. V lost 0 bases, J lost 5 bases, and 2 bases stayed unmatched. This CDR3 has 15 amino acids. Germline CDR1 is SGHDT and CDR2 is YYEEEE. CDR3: CASSLGTSGAETQYF. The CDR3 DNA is TGTGCCAGCAGCTTGGGGACTAGCGGGGCGGAGACCCAGTACTTC.

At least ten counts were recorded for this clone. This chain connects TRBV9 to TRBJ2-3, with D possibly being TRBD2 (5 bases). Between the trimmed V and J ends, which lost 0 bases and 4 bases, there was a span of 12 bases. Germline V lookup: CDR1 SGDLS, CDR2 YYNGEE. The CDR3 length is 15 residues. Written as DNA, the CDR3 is TGTGCCAGCAGCGTAGAGGCAGGACTGGCAGATACGCAGTATTTT. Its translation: CASSVEAGLADTQYF.

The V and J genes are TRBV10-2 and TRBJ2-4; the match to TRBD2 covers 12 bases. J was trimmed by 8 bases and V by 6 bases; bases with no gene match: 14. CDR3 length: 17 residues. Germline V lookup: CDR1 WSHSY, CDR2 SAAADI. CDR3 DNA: TGCGCCAGCAGGGCATCAACTAGCGGGGGGCCGGGAGACATTCAGTACTTC. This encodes CASRASTSGGPGDIQYF.